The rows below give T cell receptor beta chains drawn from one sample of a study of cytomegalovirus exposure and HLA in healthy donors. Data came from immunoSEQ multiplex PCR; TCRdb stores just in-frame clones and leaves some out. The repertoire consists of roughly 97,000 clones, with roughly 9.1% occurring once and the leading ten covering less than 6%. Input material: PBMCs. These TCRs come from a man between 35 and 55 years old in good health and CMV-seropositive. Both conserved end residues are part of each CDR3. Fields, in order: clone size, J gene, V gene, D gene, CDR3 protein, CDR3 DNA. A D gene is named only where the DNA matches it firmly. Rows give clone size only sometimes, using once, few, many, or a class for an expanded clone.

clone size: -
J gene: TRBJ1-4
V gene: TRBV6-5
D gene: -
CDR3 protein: CASSYSRVGEKLFF
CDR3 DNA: TGTGCCAGCAGTTACTCGCGGGTAGGGGAAAAACTGTTTTTT

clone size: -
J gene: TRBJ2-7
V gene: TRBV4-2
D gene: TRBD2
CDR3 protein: CASSQVEGGAAYEQYF
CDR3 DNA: TGTGCCAGCAGCCAAGTTGAGGGAGGGGCGGCCTACGAGCAGTACTTC

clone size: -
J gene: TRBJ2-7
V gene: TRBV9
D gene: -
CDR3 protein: CASSVAEGETYEQYF
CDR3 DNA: TGTGCCAGCAGCGTAGCTGAGGGCGAAACCTACGAGCAGTACTTC

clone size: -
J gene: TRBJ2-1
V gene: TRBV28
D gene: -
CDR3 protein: CATGRPYNEQFF
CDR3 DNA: TGTGCCACAGGTCGACCCTACAATGAGCAGTTCTTC

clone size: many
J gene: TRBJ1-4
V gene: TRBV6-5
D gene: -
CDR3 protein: CASKDSRATNEKLFF
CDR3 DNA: TGTGCCAGCAAGGACTCGCGAGCAACTAATGAAAAACTGTTTTTT

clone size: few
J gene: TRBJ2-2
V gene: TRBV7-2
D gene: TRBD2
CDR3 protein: CASSFFSGANTGELFF
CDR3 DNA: TGTGCCAGCAGCTTCTTTAGCGGGGCGAACACCGGGGAGCTGTTTTTT

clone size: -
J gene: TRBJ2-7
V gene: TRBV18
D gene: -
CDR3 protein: CASSPSGSSYEQYF
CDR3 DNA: TGTGCCAGCTCACCATCCGGGAGCTCCTACGAGCAGTACTTC

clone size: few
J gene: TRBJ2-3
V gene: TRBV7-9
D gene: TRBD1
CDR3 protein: CASSLNAGGLLDTQYF
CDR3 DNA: TGTGCCAGCAGCTTAAATGCAGGGGGCCTGTTGGATACGCAGTATTTT

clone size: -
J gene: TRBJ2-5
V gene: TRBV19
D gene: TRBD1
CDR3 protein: CASKKSGTGAETQYF
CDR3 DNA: TGTGCCAGTAAAAAATCCGGGACAGGGGCAGAGACCCAGTACTTC

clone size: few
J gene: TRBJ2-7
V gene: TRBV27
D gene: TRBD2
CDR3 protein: CASSREGLPTYEQYF
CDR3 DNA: TGTGCCAGCAGTAGAGAGGGACTACCGACCTACGAGCAGTACTTC

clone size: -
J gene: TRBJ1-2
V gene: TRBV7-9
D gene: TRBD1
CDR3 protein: CASRVVWDRGYGYTF
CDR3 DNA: TGTGCCAGCAGGGTTGTGTGGGACAGGGGATATGGCTACACCTTC

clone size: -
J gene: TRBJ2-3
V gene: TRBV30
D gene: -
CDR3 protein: CAWGGGTDTQYF
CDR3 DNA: TGTGCCTGGGGAGGAGGGACAGATACGCAGTATTTT

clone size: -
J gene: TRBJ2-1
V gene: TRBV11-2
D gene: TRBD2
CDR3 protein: CASSLEGRAVSYNEQFF
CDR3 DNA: TGTGCCAGCAGCTTAGAGGGGAGGGCGGTCTCCTACAATGAGCAGTTCTTC

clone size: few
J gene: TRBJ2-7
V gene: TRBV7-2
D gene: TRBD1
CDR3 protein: CASSKRRDSYEQYF
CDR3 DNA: TGTGCCAGCAGCAAAAGACGGGACAGCTACGAGCAGTACTTC

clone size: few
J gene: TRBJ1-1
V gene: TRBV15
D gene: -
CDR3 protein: CATSRVRGGTEAFF
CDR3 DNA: TGTGCCACCAGCAGAGTCCGGGGGGGCACTGAAGCTTTCTTT

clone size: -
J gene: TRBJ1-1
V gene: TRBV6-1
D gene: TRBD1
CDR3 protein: CASNRDRLNTEAFF
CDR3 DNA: TGTGCCAGCAATCGGGACAGGTTGAACACTGAAGCTTTCTTT

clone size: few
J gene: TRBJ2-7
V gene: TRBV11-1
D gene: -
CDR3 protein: CASSSRDKQYEQYF
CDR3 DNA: TGTGCCAGCAGTTCCCGGGACAAACAATACGAGCAGTACTTC

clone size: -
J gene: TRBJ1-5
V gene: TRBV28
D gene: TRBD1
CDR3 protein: CASKGGQGPQPQHF
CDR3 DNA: TGTGCCAGCAAGGGGGGACAGGGGCCTCAGCCCCAGCATTTT

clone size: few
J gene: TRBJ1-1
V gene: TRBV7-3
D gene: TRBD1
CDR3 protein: CASSSTGGKNTEAFF
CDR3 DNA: TGTGCCAGCAGCTCGACAGGGGGGAAGAACACTGAAGCTTTCTTT

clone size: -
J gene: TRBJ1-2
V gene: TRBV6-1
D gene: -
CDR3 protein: CASSAHQDSLRDGYTF
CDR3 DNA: TGTGCCAGCAGTGCGCACCAGGACTCACTGCGGGATGGCTACACCTTC

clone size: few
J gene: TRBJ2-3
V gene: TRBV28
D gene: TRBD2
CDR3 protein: CASSLPRAGGFYTQYF
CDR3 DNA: TGTGCCAGCAGTTTACCGAGGGCGGGAGGGTTCTATACGCAGTATTTT

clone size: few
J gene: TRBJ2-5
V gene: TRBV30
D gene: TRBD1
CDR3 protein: CAWSHQSTGERETQYF
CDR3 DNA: TGTGCCTGGAGCCACCAAAGTACAGGGGAGCGAGAGACCCAGTACTTC

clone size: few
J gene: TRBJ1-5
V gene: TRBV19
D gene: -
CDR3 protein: CASSRQAGGDQPQHF
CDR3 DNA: TGTGCCAGTAGTAGACAGGCCGGTGGCGATCAGCCCCAGCATTTT

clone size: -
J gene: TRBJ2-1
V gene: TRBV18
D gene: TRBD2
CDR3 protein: CASSPGREGDEQFF
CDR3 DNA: TGTGCCAGCTCACCAGGGCGGGAGGGGGATGAGCAGTTCTTC

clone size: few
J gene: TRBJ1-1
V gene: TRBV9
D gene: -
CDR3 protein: CASSVGTQNTEAFF
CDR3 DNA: TGTGCCAGCAGCGTTGGGACACAGAACACTGAAGCTTTCTTT

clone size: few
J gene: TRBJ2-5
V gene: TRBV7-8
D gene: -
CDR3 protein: CASSLDRQETQYF
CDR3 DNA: TGTGCCAGCAGCTTAGACAGGCAAGAGACCCAGTACTTC

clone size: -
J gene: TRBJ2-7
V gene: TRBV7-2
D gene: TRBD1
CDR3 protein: CASSSRGGQGYSYEQYF
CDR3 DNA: TGTGCCAGCAGCTCTAGAGGAGGACAGGGCTACTCCTACGAGCAGTACTTC

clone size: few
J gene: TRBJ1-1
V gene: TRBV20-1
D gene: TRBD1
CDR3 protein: CSASFGQDAFF
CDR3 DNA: TGCAGTGCTAGTTTTGGACAGGACGCTTTCTTT

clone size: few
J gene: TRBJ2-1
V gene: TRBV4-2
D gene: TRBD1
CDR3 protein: CASSQGQEAYNEQFF
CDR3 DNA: TGTGCCAGCAGCCAGGGACAGGAGGCCTACAATGAGCAGTTCTTC

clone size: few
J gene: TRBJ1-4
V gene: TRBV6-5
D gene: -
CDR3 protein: CASSRGGLSEKLFF
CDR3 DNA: TGTGCCAGCAGCCGGGGGGGGCTTAGCGAAAAACTGTTTTTT

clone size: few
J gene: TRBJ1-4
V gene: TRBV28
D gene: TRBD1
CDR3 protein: CASRSTGGFDEKLFF
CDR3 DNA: TGTGCCAGCAGGTCGACAGGGGGGTTTGATGAAAAACTGTTTTTT

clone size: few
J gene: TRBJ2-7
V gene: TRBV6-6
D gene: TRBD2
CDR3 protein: CASSYYPLSGSGEQYF
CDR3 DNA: TGTGCCAGCAGTTACTACCCCCTGAGCGGGAGCGGGGAGCAGTACTTC

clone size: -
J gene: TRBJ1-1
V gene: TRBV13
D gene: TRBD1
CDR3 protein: CASSYGQGDTEAFF
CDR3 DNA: TGTGCCAGCAGCTACGGACAGGGAGACACTGAAGCTTTCTTT

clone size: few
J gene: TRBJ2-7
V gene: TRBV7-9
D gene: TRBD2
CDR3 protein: CASSLRPSGYEQYF
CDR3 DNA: TGTGCCAGCAGCTTAAGGCCTAGCGGGTACGAGCAGTACTTC

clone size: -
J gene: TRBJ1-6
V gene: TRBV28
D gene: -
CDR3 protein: CASSATGLLNSPLHF
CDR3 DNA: TGTGCCAGCAGCGCAACAGGTTTACTAAATTCACCCCTCCACTTT

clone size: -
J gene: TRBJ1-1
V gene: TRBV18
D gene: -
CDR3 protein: CASSPLSQRRLPEAFF
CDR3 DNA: TGTGCCAGCTCACCACTATCGCAGCGGCGACTCCCTGAAGCTTTCTTT

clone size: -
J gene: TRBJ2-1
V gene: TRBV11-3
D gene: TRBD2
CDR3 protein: CASSSREALYNEQFF
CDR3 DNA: TGTGCCAGCAGCTCGCGGGAGGCCCTTTACAATGAGCAGTTCTTC

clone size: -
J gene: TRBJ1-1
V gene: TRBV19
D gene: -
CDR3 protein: CASSIDPPGRTEAFF
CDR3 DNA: TGTGCCAGTAGTATAGATCCTCCAGGGAGGACTGAAGCTTTCTTC

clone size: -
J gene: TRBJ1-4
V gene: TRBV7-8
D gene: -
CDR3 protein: CASSVYLRIGANEKLFF
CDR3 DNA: TGTGCCAGCAGCGTTTACCTGAGAATCGGAGCTAATGAAAAACTGTTTTTT

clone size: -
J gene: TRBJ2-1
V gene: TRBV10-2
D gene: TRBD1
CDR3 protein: CASIGGEYNEQFF
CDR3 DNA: TGCGCCAGCATAGGGGGCGAATACAATGAGCAGTTCTTC

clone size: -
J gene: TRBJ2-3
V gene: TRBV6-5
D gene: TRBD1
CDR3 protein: CASSYSGQGTDTQYF
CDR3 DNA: TGTGCCAGCAGTTACTCCGGACAGGGCACAGATACGCAGTATTTT

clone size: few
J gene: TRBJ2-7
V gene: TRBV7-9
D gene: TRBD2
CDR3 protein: CASSSPLAGEQYF
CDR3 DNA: TGTGCCAGCAGCTCCCCTCTAGCGGGAGAGCAGTACTTC

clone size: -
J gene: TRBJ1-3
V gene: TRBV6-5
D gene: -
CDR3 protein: CASSPRVVEDTIYF
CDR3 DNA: TGTGCCAGCAGTCCTCGGGTGGTTGAGGACACCATATATTTT

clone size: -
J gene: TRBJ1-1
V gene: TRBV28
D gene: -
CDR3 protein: CASSFSRMNTEAFFGQDTEAFF
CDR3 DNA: -

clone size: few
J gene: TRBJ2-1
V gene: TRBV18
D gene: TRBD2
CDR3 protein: CASSPSGTRYNEQFF
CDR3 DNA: TGTGCCAGCTCACCATCCGGGACTAGATACAATGAGCAGTTCTTC

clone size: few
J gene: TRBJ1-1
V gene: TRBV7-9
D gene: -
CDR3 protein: CASSLPRVGNTEAFF
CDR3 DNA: TGTGCCAGCAGCTTACCCAGGGTTGGGAACACTGAAGCTTTCTTT

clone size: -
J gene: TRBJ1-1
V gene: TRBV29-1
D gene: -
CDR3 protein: CSVEGGLGLNSEAFF
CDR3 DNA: TGCAGCGTTGAAGGGGGGCTGGGGCTAAACTCTGAAGCTTTCTTT

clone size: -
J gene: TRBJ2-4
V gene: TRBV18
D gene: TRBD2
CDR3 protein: CASSPGLAGAKNIQYF
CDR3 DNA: TGTGCCAGCTCACCGGGTCTAGCGGGAGCCAAAAACATTCAGTACTTC

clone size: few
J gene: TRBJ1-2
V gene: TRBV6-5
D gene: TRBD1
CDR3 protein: CASSYSGWTGVGYTF
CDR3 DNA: TGTGCCAGCAGTTACTCGGGTTGGACAGGAGTCGGCTACACCTTC

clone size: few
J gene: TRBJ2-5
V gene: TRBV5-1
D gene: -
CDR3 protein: CASSLVATRGQETQYF
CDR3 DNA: TGCGCCAGCAGCTTGGTGGCAACTAGGGGGCAAGAGACCCAGTACTTC